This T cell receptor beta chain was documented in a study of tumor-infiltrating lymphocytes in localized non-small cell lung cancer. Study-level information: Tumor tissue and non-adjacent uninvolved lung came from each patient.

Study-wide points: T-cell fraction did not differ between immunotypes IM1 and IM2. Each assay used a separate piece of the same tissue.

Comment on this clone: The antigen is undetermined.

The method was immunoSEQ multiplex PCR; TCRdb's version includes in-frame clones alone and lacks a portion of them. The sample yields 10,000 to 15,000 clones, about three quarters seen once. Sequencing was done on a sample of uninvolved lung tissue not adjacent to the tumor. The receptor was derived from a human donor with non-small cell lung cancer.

CDR3 loop: CASSHNREAAFF. The CDR3 region has the DNA TGTGCCAGCAGCCACAACAGGGAAGCAGCTTTCTTT. This chain joins TRBV6-5 and TRBJ1-1, with a weak D call TRBD1 (6 bases). The germline CDR1 and CDR2 sequences are MNHEY and SVGAGI. The V gene lost 6 bases and the J gene lost 10 bases, with 15 bases spanning the gap. The CDR3 loop spans 12 amino acids.